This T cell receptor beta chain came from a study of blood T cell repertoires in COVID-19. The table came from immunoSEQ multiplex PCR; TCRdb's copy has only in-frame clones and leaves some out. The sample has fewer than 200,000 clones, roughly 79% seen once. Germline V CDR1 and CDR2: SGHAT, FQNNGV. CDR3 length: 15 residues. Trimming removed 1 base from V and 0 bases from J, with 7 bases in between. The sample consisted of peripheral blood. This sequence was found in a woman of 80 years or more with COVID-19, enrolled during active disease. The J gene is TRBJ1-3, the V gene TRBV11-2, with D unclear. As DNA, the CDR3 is TGTGCCAGCAGCTTAGGCGCGGCCTCTGGAAACACCATATATTTT. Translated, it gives CASSLGAASGNTIYF.